Below are 4 T cell receptor beta chains sequenced from a single sample in a study of T cell responses to AZD1222 COVID-19 vaccine. Sequencing was performed with immunoSEQ multiplex PCR; in TCRdb, only in-frame clones are kept and a portion is missing. The sample includes 120,000 to 150,000 clones, approximately 87% of them seen just once. This material consisted of peripheral blood, taken 28 days after the second AZD1222 dose. The source is an adult who received the AZD1222 COVID-19 vaccine.

This chain uses TRBV7-2 with TRBJ1-1; a weak D match, TRBD1 (6 bases). The CDR3 length is 14 residues. Germline CDR1 SGHTA, CDR2 FQGNSA. The V end was cut by 5 bases, the J end by 3 bases, with 13 bases between. Here the CDR3 reads CASSDPGEYTEAFF. CDR3 in DNA: TGTGCCAGCAGCGACCCAGGGGAGTACACTGAAGCTTTCTTT.

In this sample, this clone turned up once. The chain carries TRBV7-8 and TRBJ1-5, with D possibly TRBD1 on 5 matching bases. Trimming cost V 0 bases and J 6 bases, with 9 bases left between them. This CDR3 has 14 amino acids. CDR1 and CDR2 from the germline V gene are SGHVS and FQNEAQ. The CDR3 nucleotides are TGTGCCAGCAGCTTAGCCCAGGGCGGTCAGCCCCAGCATTTT. Residues: CASSLAQGGQPQHF.

J is TRBJ2-3 and V is TRBV7-6, with D tentatively TRBD2 (6 bases). The CDR3 loop spans 16 amino acids. CDR1 SGHVS and CDR2 FNYEAQ come from the germline V gene. V lost 1 base, J lost 1 base, and 12 bases lay in between. Written as DNA, the CDR3 is TGTGCCAGCAGCTTAGTGGGGGGTACACGCACAGATACGCAGTATTTT. This encodes CASSLVGGTRTDTQYF.

The V gene is TRBV3-1 (or the pseudogene TRBV3-2), the J gene TRBJ1-3; D might be TRBD1 (5 bases). CDR3 size: 16 residues. CDR1 and CDR2 from the germline V gene are LGHDT and YNNKEL (reference sequence). V was shortened by 1 base and J by 2 bases, with 12 bases between the two germline ends. The CDR3 DNA reads TGTGCCAGCAGCCAAGTCGCTGTGGGGGCTGGAAACACCATATATTTT. Protein product: CASSQVAVGAGNTIYF.